Shown below are 12 T cell receptor beta chains from a single sample sequenced in a study of blood T cell repertoires in COVID-19. Only in-frame clones appear in the TCRdb table, and some are missing; sequencing was by immunoSEQ multiplex PCR. There are 200,000 to 300,000 clones in the sample; about nine tenths occur only once, and roughly 0.95% lies in the top ten. Sequenced: PBMCs or T cells enriched from blood (not recorded which). These receptors were collected from a man between 50 and 59 years old who had been exposed to COVID-19.

This chain joins TRBV13 and TRBJ2-4; TRBD1 aligns across 7 bases. The germline V gene has CDR1 PRHDT and CDR2 FYEKMQ (reference sequence). Trimming cost V 1 base and J 6 bases; bases outside gene matches: 3. The CDR3 runs to 14 residues. CDR3: CASSLVAGGNIQYF. The CDR3 DNA sequence: TGTGCCAGCAGCTTAGTGGCAGGGGGAAACATTCAGTACTTC.

This clone was observed a single time. The chain is built from TRBV6-1 and TRBJ1-6; no reliable D call. The germline V gene has CDR1 MNHNS and CDR2 SASEGT. CDR3 length: 12 residues. The ends were cut back, 3 bases at V and 8 bases at J, with 5 bases in the middle. The CDR3 protein is CASSEFDSPLHF. DNA of the CDR3: TGTGCCAGCAGTGAGTTCGATTCACCCCTCCACTTT.

V gene TRBV7-3 combines with J gene TRBJ2-3, with 9 nucleotides matching TRBD2. Germline CDR1 is SGHTA and CDR2 is FQGTGA. V was clipped by 5 bases and J by 1 base; unmatched bases: 4. The CDR3 runs 15 residues. The CDR3 spells CASSHRLAGTDTQYF. CDR3 nucleotide sequence: TGTGCCAGCAGCCATAGACTAGCGGGCACAGATACGCAGTATTTT. Together with reference TRBV7-3 and TRBJ2-3, the CDR3 gives the full variable domain: GAGVSQTPSNKVTEKGKYVELRCDPISGHTALYWYRQSLGQGPEFLIYFQGTGAADDSGLPNDRFFAVRPEGSVSTLKIQRTERGDSAVYLCASSHRLAGTDTQYFGPGTRLTVL.

The chain combines TRBV12-3 or TRBV12-4 with TRBJ2-7, with a tentative D call TRBD1 (6 bases). Trimming removed 3 bases from V and 6 bases from J, with 12 bases in between. This CDR3 is 13 amino acids long. The CDR3, as DNA: TGTGCCAGCAGTTTGCAGGGGATTGGCGAGCAGTACTTC. Translating it yields CASSLQGIGEQYF.

V gene TRBV3-1 (or the pseudogene TRBV3-2) combines with J gene TRBJ1-4, with TRBD1 identical over 7 bases. CDR3 length: 14 residues. Trimming removed 7 bases from V and 4 bases from J; junction bases left unmatched: 6. The germline V gene encodes CDR1 LGHDT and CDR2 YNNKEL (reference sequence). CDR3 bases: TGTGCCAGCACCCTGACAGGGAATAATGAAAAACTGTTTTTT. Protein product: CASTLTGNNEKLFF.

The rearrangement links TRBV11-2 to TRBJ1-2; perhaps TRBD1 as D (6 bases). This CDR3 region has 15 residues. V was shortened by 1 base and J by 8 bases, with 17 bases between the two germline ends. Germline CDR1 and CDR2: SGHAT and FQNNGV. The CDR3 bases are TGTGCCAGCAGCTTAGTACCTCACAGGGATCAGGGCTACACCTTC. This codes for CASSLVPHRDQGYTF. The full variable domain, its missing parts supplied by reference TRBV11-2 and TRBJ1-2, is EAGVAQSPRYKIIEKRQSVAFWCNPISGHATLYWYQQILGQGPKLLIQFQNNGVVDDSQLPKDRFSAERLKGVDSTLKIQPAKLEDSAVYLCASSLVPHRDQGYTFGSGTRLTVV.

CDR3 sequence: CASSLFSGQGVYEQYF. The CDR3 coding sequence is TGTGCCAGCAGCTTATTCTCGGGACAGGGAGTCTACGAGCAGTACTTC. J is TRBJ2-7 and V is TRBV7-2; 9 bases line up with TRBD1. The V segment lost 2 bases and the J segment 3 bases; nucleotides outside the gene matches: 8. Germline CDR1 reads SGHTA; CDR2 reads FQGNSA. The CDR3 contains 16 residues.

This sequence joins TRBV28 and TRBJ2-1; 8 nucleotides match TRBD1. Per germline, CDR1 MDHEN and CDR2 SYDVKM. The CDR3 runs to 13 residues. V lost 2 bases, J lost 7 bases, and 1 base stayed unmatched. CDR3 protein: CASSLRQGNEQFF. The CDR3 DNA reads TGTGCCAGCAGTTTAAGACAGGGGAATGAGCAGTTCTTC.

CDR3 nucleotides: TGTGCCTCCACTCCCCAACAGGGTTTAAACACTGAAGCTTTCTTT. It is translated as CASTPQQGLNTEAFF. The chain links TRBV6-5 to TRBJ1-1; possible D gene TRBD1, 6 bases. Germline V lookup: CDR1 MNHEY, CDR2 SVGAGI. There are 15 residues in the CDR3. Trimming took off 11 bases at V and 2 bases at J, with 21 bases between the two ends.

This clone was found once. The V call is TRBV6-5, the J call TRBJ2-7, with D tentatively TRBD1 (6 bases). The germline V gene encodes CDR1 MNHEY and CDR2 SVGAGI. The CDR3 sequence is 12 residues long. V lost 8 bases to trimming and J lost 2 bases, with 10 bases between them. CDR3 DNA: TGTGCCAGCTCCAGGACAGCCTACGAGCAGTACTTC. Translating gives CASSRTAYEQYF.

The V call is TRBV7-8, the J call TRBJ1-1; tentatively, D is TRBD1 (6 bases). CDR3 length: 15 amino acids. The V gene lost 3 bases and the J gene lost 0 bases, with 11 bases spanning the gap. Looked up from germline, CDR1 is SGHVS and CDR2 is FQNEAQ. The CDR3 coding sequence is TGTGCCAGCAGCTTGCCAGGGGCCATGAACACTGAAGCTTTCTTT. It yields the protein CASSLPGAMNTEAFF. The complete variable domain, with remaining parts taken from reference TRBV7-8 and TRBJ1-1, reads GAGVSQSPRYKVAKRGQDVALRCDPISGHVSLFWYQQALGQGPEFLTYFQNEAQLDKSGLPSDRFFAERPEGSVSTLKIQRTQQEDSAVYLCASSLPGAMNTEAFFGQGTRLTVV.

The gene calls are TRBV30 and TRBJ1-4; 7 nucleotides align to TRBD1. J lost 0 bases, V lost 1 base, and 2 bases had no gene match. Germline CDR1 GTSNPN, CDR2 SVGIG (reference sequence). There are 15 residues in the CDR3. CDR3 protein: CAWSDTGATNEKLFF. The CDR3 DNA is TGTGCCTGGAGTGACACAGGGGCAACTAATGAAAAACTGTTTTTT.